This entry concerns a single T cell receptor (beta chain). Its cognate antigen is unknown. PCR amplification relied on 60 Vbeta primers (plus 13 Jbeta primers). Authors' processing steps: Around 11 million shared chains were among tens of millions of unique TCR beta chains counted in a later analysis. Here immunoSEQ multiplex PCR was the method, and the copy in TCRdb shows in-frame clones only, minus some. D and trimming were read from the DNA, whereas the V and J calls and clone size are those reported in that table. Of about 120,000 clones detected, over 75% appear once; the ten largest clones hold 2.1%. This entry belongs to a study of cytomegalovirus exposure and HLA in healthy donors. Germline V gene data show CDR1 as WSHSY and CDR2 as SAAADI. V was pared by 6 bases and J by 4 bases, with 6 bases of the junction left unmatched. The CDR3 runs 14 residues. General observations from the study: V- and J-gene trimming in TCR beta was tied to a missense DCLRE1C variant by an analysis performed later. From TCR beta sequences, most subjects' HLA-A and HLA-B alleles were reportedly predicted accurately. As immune exposure information, only CMV serostatus was available.

The sequence was collected from a young man in good health and CMV-seronegative. The sample consisted of PBMCs. The genes are TRBV10-2 and TRBJ2-5, with 9 nucleotides matching TRBD2. The CDR3 loop is CASRIAGAGETQYF. The CDR3 DNA reads TGCGCCAGCAGAATAGCGGGGGCTGGAGAGACCCAGTACTTC.